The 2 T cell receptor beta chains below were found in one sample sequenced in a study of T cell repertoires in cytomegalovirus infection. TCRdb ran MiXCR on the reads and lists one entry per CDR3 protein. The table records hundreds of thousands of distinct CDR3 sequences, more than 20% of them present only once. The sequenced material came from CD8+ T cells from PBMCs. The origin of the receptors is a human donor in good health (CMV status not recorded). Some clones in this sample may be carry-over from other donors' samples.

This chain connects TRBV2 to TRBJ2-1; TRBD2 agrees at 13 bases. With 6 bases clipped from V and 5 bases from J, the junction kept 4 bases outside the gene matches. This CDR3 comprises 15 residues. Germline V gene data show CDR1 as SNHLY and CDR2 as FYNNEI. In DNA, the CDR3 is TGTGCCAGCAGGGTGACTAGCGGGGGGAACAATGAGCAGTTCTTC. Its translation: CASRVTSGGNNEQFF.

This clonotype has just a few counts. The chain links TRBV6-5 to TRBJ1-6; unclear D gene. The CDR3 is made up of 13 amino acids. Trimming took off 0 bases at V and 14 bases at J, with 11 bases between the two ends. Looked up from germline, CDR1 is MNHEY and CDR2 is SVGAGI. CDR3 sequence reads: CASSYSTSGTLHF. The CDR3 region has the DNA TGTGCCAGCAGTTACTCGACATCCGGTACCCTCCACTTT.